Shown below are 4 T cell receptor beta chains from a single sample sequenced in a study of T cells in narcolepsy. Profiling relied on immunoSEQ multiplex PCR, and the TCRdb table lists in-frame clones only, not all of them. The table includes approximately 9,400 clones, roughly 65% detected once. The sample taken for sequencing was CD45RA- memory CD8+ T cells from PBMCs. The receptors shown here come from a human donor with narcolepsy.

The V call is TRBV7-9, the J call TRBJ1-1, with D unclear. V shed 0 bases and J shed 0 bases, with 2 bases lying between them. The CDR3 runs to 13 residues. Germline V gives CDR1 SEHNR, CDR2 FQNEAQ (reference sequence). The CDR3: CASSLALNTEAFF. For the CDR3, the DNA is TGTGCCAGCAGCTTAGCCTTGAACACTGAAGCTTTCTTT.

This clone has a handful of counts. The V gene is TRBV28, the J gene TRBJ1-5; 10 positions agree with TRBD1. The CDR3 totals 15 residues. The V and J ends lost 6 bases and 11 bases, in that order; junction bases with no gene match: 13. The germline V gene encodes CDR1 MDHEN and CDR2 SYDVKM. CDR3 DNA sequence: TGTGCCAGCAGACCCGGGACAGGGGCCTCCGTGGCCCAGCATTTT. It translates to CASRPGTGASVAQHF.

As concerns this clone: Mismatch with germline at one junction end may stem from a read error. The sample contains more than one DNA sequence encoding this CDR3. The V and J genes are TRBV19 and TRBJ1-2, with a weak D call TRBD1 (5 bases). The CDR3 runs 15 residues. Germline V gives CDR1 LNHDA, CDR2 SQIVND (reference sequence). CDR3 sequence (DNA): TGCGCCAGTAGTACTTCGGGACTTTATAACTATGGCTACACCTTC. This gives the protein CASSTSGLYNYGYTF.

The V and J genes are TRBV27 and TRBJ2-7; D is undetermined. Per germline, CDR1 MNHEY and CDR2 SMNVEV (reference sequence). V lost 6 bases to trimming and J lost 2 bases, with 23 bases between them. The CDR3 runs to 17 residues. CDR3 DNA: TGTGCCAGCAGAATCCGCTATGAAGCCTGGGGTCCCTACGAGCAGTACTTC. Translated: CASRIRYEAWGPYEQYF.